A single T cell receptor beta chain is shown here with its context. This sample was taken from a study of blood T cells in healthy people across ages. On the study more broadly: Per every two T cells, about one barcoded beta molecule was captured by template switching.

From germline, CDR1 is DFQATT and CDR2 SNEGSKA (reference sequence). CDR3 length: 13 amino acids. Each donor had 8.5 to 10 milliliters of peripheral blood drawn. Together with a sample-barcoded 5' primer, a J-beta primer mix was included in a second PCR lasting about 7 to 11 cycles. The template-switch adaptor, which had 12 random nucleotides, put a tag on each cDNA molecule. Each CDR3 protein is one row after TCRdb ran MiXCR on the 5' RACE reads. The table shows under 800,000 distinct CDR3 sequences, with roughly 43% occurring only once. The receptor's source is a woman in her fifties or sixties in good health. The chain joins TRBV20-1 to TRBJ2-7; D is unresolved. The J call is uncertain, as TRBJ2-4 better fits the DNA end. Sequenced material: blood. CDR3 residues: CSARGSGKDIQYF. CDR3 sequence (DNA): TGCAGTGCTAGAGGGTCTGGGAAGGACATTCAGTACTTC.